The clone carrying this T cell receptor (beta chain) was seen a handful of times. The data derive from a study of blood T cell repertoires in COVID-19. Libraries were prepared by immunoSEQ multiplex PCR; TCRdb keeps only in-frame clonotypes and omits some of them. The sample comprises 150,000 to 200,000 clones, around three quarters of which are singletons, and about a sixth rests with the top ten. V was pared by 6 bases and J by 0 bases, with 9 bases between. The CDR3 spans 15 residues. The germline gives CDR1 SNHLY, CDR2 FYNNEI. The origin of this receptor is a woman in her 50s with acute COVID-19. This chain connects TRBV2 to TRBJ2-6, with D hard to call. Material for sequencing was PBMCs or T cells enriched from blood (not recorded which). The CDR3 nucleotides read TGTGCCAGCAGGAAACAGAGCTCTGGGGCCAACGTCCTGACTTTC. It specifies CASRKQSSGANVLTF.